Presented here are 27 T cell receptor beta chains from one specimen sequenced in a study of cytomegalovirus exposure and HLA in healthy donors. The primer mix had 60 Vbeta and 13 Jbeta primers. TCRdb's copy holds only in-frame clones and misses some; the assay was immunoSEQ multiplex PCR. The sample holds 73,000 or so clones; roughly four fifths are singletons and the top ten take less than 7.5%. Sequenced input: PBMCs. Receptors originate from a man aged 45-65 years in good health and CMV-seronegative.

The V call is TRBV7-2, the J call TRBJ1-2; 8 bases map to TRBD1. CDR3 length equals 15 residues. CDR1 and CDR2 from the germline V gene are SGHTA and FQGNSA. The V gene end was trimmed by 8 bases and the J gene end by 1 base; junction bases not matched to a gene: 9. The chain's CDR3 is CASPLGTGYNYGYTF. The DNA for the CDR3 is TGTGCCAGCCCACTGGGGACAGGATATAACTATGGCTACACCTTC. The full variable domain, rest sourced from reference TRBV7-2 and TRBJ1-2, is GAGVSQSPSNKVTEKGKDVELRCDPISGHTALYWYRQSLGQGLEFLIYFQGNSAPDKSGLPSDRFSAERTGGSVSTLTIQRTQQEDSAVYLCASPLGTGYNYGYTFGSGTRLTVV.

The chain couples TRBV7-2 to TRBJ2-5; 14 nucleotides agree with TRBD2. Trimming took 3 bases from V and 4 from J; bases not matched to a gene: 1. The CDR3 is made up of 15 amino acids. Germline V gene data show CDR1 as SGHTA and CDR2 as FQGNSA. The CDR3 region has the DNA TGTGCCAGCAGCTTTGGACTAGCGGGAGGAGAGACCCAGTACTTC. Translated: CASSFGLAGGETQYF.

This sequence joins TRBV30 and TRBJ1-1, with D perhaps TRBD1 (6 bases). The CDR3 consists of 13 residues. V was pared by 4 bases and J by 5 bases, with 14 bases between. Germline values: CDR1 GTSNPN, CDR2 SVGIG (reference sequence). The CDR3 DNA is TGTGCCTGGACCAAACAGGGTAGTACTGAAGCTTTCTTT. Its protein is CAWTKQGSTEAFF.

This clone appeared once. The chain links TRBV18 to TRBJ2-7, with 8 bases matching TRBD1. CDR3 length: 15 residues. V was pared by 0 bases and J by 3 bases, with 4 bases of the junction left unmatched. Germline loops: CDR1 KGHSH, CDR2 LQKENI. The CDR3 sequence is CASSPPGTGNYEQYF. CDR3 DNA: TGTGCCAGCTCACCACCCGGGACAGGTAACTACGAGCAGTACTTC.

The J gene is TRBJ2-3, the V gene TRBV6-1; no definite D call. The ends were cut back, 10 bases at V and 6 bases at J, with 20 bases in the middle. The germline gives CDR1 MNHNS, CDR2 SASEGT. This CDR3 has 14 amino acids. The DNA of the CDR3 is TGTGCCACCGACGCGGCTTCGACTGGGGATACGCAGTATTTT. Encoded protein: CATDAASTGDTQYF.

As DNA, the CDR3 is TGTGCCAGCACCGGGGTGGGTGGGACAGGGGGCTCTGGCTACACCTTC. Residues: CASTGVGGTGGSGYTF. This chain connects TRBV2 to TRBJ1-2; 12 positions agree with TRBD1. This CDR3 is 16 amino acids long. Germline values: CDR1 SNHLY, CDR2 FYNNEI. J gave up 7 bases and V 7 bases, and 13 bases lay outside the gene matches.

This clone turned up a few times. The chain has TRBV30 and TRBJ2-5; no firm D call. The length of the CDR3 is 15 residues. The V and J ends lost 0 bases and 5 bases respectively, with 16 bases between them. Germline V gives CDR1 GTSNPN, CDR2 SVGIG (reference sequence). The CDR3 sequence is CAWSVGFGPQETQYF. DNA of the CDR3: TGTGCCTGGAGTGTAGGTTTTGGGCCGCAGGAGACCCAGTACTTC.

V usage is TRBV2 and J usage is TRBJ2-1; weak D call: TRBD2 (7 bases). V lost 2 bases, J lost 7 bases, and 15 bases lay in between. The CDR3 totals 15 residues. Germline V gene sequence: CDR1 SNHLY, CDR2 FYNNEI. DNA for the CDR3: TGTGCCAGCAGTGAAAGGGGGGGACGAAGGAATGAGCAGTTCTTC. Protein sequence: CASSERGGRRNEQFF.

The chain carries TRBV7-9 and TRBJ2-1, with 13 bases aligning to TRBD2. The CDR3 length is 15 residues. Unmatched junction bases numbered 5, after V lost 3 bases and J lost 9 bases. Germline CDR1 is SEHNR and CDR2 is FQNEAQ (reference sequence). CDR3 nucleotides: TGTGCCAGCAGCTTTGAACTAGCGGGAGGGCGTGAGCAGTTCTTC. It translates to CASSFELAGGREQFF.

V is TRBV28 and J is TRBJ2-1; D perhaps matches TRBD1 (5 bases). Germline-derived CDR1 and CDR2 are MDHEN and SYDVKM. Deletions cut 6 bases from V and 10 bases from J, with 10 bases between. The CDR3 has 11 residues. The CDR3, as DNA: TGTGCCAGCAGGCTCAGGGTCGAGCAGTTCTTC. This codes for CASRLRVEQFF.

CDR3 DNA: TGTGCCAGCAGCGAGGGGGCTTCGTTCTATGGCTACACCTTC. Translation gives CASSEGASFYGYTF. The chain uses TRBV25-1 and TRBJ1-2, with 7 bases that match TRBD1. Germline V gene lookup returns CDR1 MGHDK and CDR2 SYGVNS. This CDR3 has 14 residues. The V gene end was trimmed by 6 bases and the J gene end by 4 bases; junction bases not matched to a gene: 8.

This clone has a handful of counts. As DNA, the CDR3 is TGTGCCAGCAGTGCAGGGCTAAAAACCTACGAGCAGTACTTC. This gives the protein CASSAGLKTYEQYF. The V and J genes are TRBV28 and TRBJ2-7; D is possibly TRBD1 (5 bases). The ends were cut back, 5 bases at V and 2 bases at J, with 13 bases in the middle. Germline-derived CDR1 and CDR2 are MDHEN and SYDVKM. The CDR3 runs to 14 residues.

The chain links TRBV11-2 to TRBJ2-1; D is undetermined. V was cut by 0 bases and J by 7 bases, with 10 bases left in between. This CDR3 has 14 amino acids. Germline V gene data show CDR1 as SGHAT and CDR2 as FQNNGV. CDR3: CASSLEPTSNEQFF. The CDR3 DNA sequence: TGTGCCAGCAGCTTAGAACCAACTTCTAATGAGCAGTTCTTC. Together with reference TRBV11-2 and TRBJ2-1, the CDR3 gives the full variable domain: EAGVAQSPRYKIIEKRQSVAFWCNPISGHATLYWYQQILGQGPKLLIQFQNNGVVDDSQLPKDRFSAERLKGVDSTLKIQPAKLEDSAVYLCASSLEPTSNEQFFGPGTRLTVL.

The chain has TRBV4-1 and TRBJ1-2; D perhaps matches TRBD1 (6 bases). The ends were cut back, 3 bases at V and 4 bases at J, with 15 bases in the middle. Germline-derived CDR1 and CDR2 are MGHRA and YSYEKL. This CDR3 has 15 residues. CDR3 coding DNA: TGCGCCAGCAGCCAGGACGGGACATACCTCTATGGCTACACCTTC. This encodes CASSQDGTYLYGYTF.

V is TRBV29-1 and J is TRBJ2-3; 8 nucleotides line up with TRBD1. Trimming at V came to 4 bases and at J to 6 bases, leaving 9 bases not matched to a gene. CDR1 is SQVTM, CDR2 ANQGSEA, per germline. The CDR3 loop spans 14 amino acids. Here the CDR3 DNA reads TGCAGCGTTGGACAGGGGCTAACTAGCGATACGCAGTATTTT. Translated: CSVGQGLTSDTQYF.

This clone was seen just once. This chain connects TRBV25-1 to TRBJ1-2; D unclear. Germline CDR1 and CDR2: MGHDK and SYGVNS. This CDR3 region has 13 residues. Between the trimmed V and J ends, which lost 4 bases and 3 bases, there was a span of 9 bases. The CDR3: CASSAPGYYGYTF. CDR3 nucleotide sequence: TGTGCCAGCAGTGCCCCGGGATACTATGGCTACACCTTC.

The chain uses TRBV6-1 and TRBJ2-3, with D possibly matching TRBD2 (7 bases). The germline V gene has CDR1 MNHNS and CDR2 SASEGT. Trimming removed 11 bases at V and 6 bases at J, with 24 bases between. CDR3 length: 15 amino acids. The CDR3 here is CASRGEGGELDTQYF. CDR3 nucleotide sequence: TGTGCCTCACGGGGAGAGGGGGGGGAGTTGGATACGCAGTATTTT.

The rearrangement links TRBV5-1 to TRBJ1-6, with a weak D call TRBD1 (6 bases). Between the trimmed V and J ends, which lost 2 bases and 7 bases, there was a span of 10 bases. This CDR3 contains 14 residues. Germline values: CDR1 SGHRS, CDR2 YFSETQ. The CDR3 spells CASSFGQINSPLHF. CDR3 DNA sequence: TGCGCCAGCAGCTTCGGACAGATCAATTCACCCCTCCACTTT.

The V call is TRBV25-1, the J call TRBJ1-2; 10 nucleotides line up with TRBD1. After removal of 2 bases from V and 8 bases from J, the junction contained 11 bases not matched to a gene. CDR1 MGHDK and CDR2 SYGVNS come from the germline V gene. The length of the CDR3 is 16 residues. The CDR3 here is CASSEPYPGTGDGYTF. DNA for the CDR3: TGTGCCAGCAGTGAACCCTATCCCGGGACAGGGGACGGCTACACCTTC.

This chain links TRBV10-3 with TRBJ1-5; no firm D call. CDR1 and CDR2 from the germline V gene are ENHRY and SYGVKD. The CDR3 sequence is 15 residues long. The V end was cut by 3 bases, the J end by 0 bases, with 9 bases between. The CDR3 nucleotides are TGTGCCATCAGTGAAGCCCTTTATAGCAATCAGCCCCAGCATTTT. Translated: CAISEALYSNQPQHF.

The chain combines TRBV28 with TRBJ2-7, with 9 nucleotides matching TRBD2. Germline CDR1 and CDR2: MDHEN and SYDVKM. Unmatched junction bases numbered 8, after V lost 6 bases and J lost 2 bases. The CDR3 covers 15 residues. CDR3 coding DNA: TGTGCCAGCAGAGCTAGCGGGGTAAGCGCCTACGAGCAGTACTTC. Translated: CASRASGVSAYEQYF.

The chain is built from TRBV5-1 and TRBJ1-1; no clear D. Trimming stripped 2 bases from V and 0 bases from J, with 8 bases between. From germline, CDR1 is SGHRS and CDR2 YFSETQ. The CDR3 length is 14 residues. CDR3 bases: TGCGCCAGCAGCTTATACACAGTGAACACTGAAGCTTTCTTT. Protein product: CASSLYTVNTEAFF.

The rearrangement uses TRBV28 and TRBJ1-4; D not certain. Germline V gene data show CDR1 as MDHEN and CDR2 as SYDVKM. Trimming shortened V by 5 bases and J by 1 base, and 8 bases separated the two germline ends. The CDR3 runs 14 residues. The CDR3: CASSLFGTNEKLFF. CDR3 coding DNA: TGTGCCAGCAGTCTCTTCGGAACTAATGAAAAACTGTTTTTT.

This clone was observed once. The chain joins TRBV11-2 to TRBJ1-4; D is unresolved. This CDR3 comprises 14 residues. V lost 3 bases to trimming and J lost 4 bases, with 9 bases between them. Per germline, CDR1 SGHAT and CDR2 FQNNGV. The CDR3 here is CASSFGLLNEKLFF. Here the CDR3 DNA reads TGTGCCAGCAGCTTCGGACTTCTTAATGAAAAACTGTTTTTT.

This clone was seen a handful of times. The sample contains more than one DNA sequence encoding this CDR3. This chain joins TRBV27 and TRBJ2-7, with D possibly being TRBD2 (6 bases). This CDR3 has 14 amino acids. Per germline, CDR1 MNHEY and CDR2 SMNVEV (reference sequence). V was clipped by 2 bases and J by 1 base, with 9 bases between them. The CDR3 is CASSLVGGSYEQYF. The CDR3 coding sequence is TGTGCCAGCAGTTTAGTCGGGGGATCCTACGAGCAGTACTTC.

The CDR3, as DNA: TGTGCCAGCAGCTTTTCGGGACAGGGTTTCGCCGGGGAGCTGTTTTTT. Protein product: CASSFSGQGFAGELFF. The chain combines TRBV7-2 with TRBJ2-2; 9 positions match TRBD1. Germline CDR1 SGHTA, CDR2 FQGNSA. V dropped 3 bases and J dropped 6; count of bases not matched to a gene: 8. The CDR3 has 16 amino acids.

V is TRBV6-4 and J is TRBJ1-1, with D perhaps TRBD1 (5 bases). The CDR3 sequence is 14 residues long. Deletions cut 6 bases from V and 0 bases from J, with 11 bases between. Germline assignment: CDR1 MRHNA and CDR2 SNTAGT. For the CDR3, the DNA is TGTGCCAGCAGAACGGGACTATTGAACACTGAAGCTTTCTTT. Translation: CASRTGLLNTEAFF.